This T cell receptor beta chain is drawn from a study of PD-L1 blockade in urothelial cancer. Study overall: Among blood samples, the median T cell count was some 150,000.

Findings of the study overall: Pretreatment blood TCR clonality under the median forecast improved survival.

Time point indicated: peripheral blood 6 weeks after treatment start. Each PCR contained spiked-in synthetic TCR analog templates. Profiled with immunoSEQ multiplex PCR; TCRdb holds only in-frame clones, not every one. Here the sample spans around 50,000 clones, around 89% being singletons. The CDR3 extends over 14 amino acids. Germline-derived CDR1 and CDR2 are MNHNS and SASEGT. J was trimmed by 2 bases and V by 8 bases; bases with no gene match: 7. For this clone: The antigen remains undetermined.

The chain recombines TRBV6-1 with TRBJ2-7; 9 nucleotides align to TRBD1. Source: PBMCs, taken around atezolizumab (anti-PD-L1) treatment. This receptor was obtained from a man aged 60-69 years with urothelial cancer. CDR3 in amino acids: CASVGTGTTYEQYF. Written as DNA, the CDR3 is TGTGCCAGCGTAGGGACAGGGACTACCTACGAGCAGTACTTC.